This T cell receptor (beta chain) appears in the sequencing data of a study of T cell changes during pregnancy in multiple sclerosis. V lost 5 bases to trimming and J lost 9 bases, with 17 bases between them. CDR3 size: 14 residues. CDR1 and CDR2 from the germline V gene are SNHLY and FYNNEI. Some clones are missing from TCRdb's copy, which holds only in-frame ones; the method was immunoSEQ multiplex PCR. The repertoire has about 100,000 clones, more than 90% of them found once; the top ten carry approximately 3.4%. The sequencing used peripheral blood, collected in the second trimester of pregnancy. The J gene is TRBJ2-1, the V gene TRBV2, with D uncertain. This TCR was sampled from a female donor with multiple sclerosis, enrolled in a pregnancy study. The CDR3 DNA reads TGTGCCAGCAGTTACGACTCGAGGCAAGGTGAGCAGTTCTTC. It yields the protein CASSYDSRQGEQFF.